This note documents a single TCR beta chain sequence. This record comes from a study of blood T cell repertoires in COVID-19. Study in general: Samples representing acute and convalescent COVID-19 were sourced from the United States, Italy and Spain. The analysed material was cDNA or gDNA that came from T cells, B-cell-depleted T cells, or PBMCs.

Original data processing: Using reference gene primer amplification, nucleated cell counts were estimated. The method was immunoSEQ multiplex PCR; TCRdb's version includes in-frame clones alone and lacks a portion of them. V and J calls and clone size follow that table, whereas D and trimming were derived from the DNA. The sample has about 240,000 clones, roughly 77% seen once. Germline loops: CDR1 LGHDT, CDR2 YNNKEL (reference sequence). The CDR3 has 15 amino acids. The ends lost 4 bases at V and 3 bases at J; junction bases unmatched: 3. The clonotype comes from a woman of 80 years or more with acute or convalescent COVID-19. V is TRBV3-1 (or the pseudogene TRBV3-2) and J is TRBJ2-2, with 9 bases identical to TRBD2. Sequencing input: peripheral blood. The CDR3 bases are TGTGCCAGCAGCCCATTAGCGGGAGACACCGGGGAGCTGTTTTTT. Translated, it gives CASSPLAGDTGELFF.